The source of this T cell receptor (beta chain) is a study of Graves' ophthalmopathy and Graves' hyperthyroidism. The study, taken as a whole, reports: The study's model predicted ophthalmopathy progression at 70% to 71% sensitivity and approximately 72% specificity. Ophthalmopathy cases were distinguished from stable hyperthyroidism by a 13-signature model, reaching about 90% sensitivity and around 80% specificity.

None of the included patients had other autoimmune diseases, uncontrolled infections, pregnancy or lactation, as these led to exclusion. Diagnoses were established from clinical symptoms, serum thyroxine, TRAb, thyroid ultrasound and orbital computed tomography. For repertoire sequencing, the TCR beta CDR3 regions were amplified from RNA transcripts. Investigators did first-round RT-PCR with HTBI primers, then second-round multiplex PCR. TCRdb ran MiXCR on the multiplex PCR reads and lists one entry per CDR3 protein. The data show some 1.1 million distinct CDR3 sequences, with around a third seen just once and more than 9.5% held by the top ten. With respect to this clonotype: The antigen is not known. Being one base from a much bigger clone, this may be a read error.

Sequencing used peripheral blood or thyroid tissue (not recorded which). The sequence came from an adult man with Graves' hyperthyroidism.

The CDR3 loop is CASSVGVTGSGELFF. In DNA, the CDR3 is TGTGCCAGCAGCGTAGGTGTGACAGGGTCCGGGGAGCTGTTTTTT. This chain uses TRBV9 with TRBJ2-2; 7 nucleotides match TRBD1. Germline V CDR1 and CDR2: SGDLS, YYNGEE. The ends lost 0 bases at V and 6 bases at J; junction bases unmatched: 5. The CDR3 contains 15 residues.